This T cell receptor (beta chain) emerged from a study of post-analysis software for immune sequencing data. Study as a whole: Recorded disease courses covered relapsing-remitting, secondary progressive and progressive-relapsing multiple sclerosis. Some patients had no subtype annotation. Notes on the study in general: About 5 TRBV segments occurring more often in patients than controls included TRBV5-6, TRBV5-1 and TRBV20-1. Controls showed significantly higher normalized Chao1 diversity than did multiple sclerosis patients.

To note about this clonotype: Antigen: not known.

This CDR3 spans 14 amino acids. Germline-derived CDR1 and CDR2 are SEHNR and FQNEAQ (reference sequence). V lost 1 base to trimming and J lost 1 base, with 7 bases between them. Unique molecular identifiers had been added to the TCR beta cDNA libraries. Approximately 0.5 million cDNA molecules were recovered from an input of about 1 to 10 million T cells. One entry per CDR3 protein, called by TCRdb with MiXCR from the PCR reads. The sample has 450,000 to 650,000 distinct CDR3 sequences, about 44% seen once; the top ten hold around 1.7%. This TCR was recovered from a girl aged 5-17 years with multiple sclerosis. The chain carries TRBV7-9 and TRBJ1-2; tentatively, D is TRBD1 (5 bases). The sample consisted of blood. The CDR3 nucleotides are TGTGCCAGCAGCTTAGACAGGCGTAACTATGGCTACACCTTC. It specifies CASSLDRRNYGYTF.